This T cell receptor beta chain was found in a study of T cell responses to AZD1222 COVID-19 vaccine. Comments on this clone: Its cognate antigen is unknown.

Whole-study findings and limits: At study baseline, merely over 5 AZD1222 recipients were seropositive. When two AZD1222 doses had been given, Spike-specific TCR breadth and depth rose. Donors, mostly white British, included more females; clonal diversity was possibly underestimated.

Germline assignment: CDR1 MDHEN and CDR2 SYDVKM. The CDR3 runs to 16 residues. Trimming shortened V by 8 bases and J by 0 bases, and 19 bases separated the two germline ends. Here immunoSEQ multiplex PCR was the method, and the copy in TCRdb shows in-frame clones only, minus some. The repertoire includes 130,000 to 150,000 clones, about 90% of them detected once, and approximately 5.2% sits in the top ten. The chain uses TRBV28 and TRBJ1-2, with no clear D. The sample here was peripheral blood, taken on day 0 of AZD1222 vaccination. The TCR comes from an adult in good health. CDR3 sequence: CASGSLMTLPNYGYTF. Here the CDR3 DNA reads TGTGCCAGCGGGAGTCTGATGACCCTCCCTAACTATGGCTACACCTTC.